The 26 T cell receptor beta chains reported below all come from one sample, sequenced in a study of blood T cell repertoires in COVID-19 (dated by TCRdb to 2020 to 2021). The library was made by the immunoSEQ multiplex PCR assay. TCRdb took this table from immuneACCESS and kept in-frame rearrangements with V and J called. Such tables lack part of the clones; where checked against another copy, unresolved V genes explain under half of the gap, and the rest is unexplained. Counted in this sample were fewer than 75,000 clones; roughly nine tenths of them appeared once. 8% to 10% of the sample is held by the ten biggest clonotypes. The sequenced sample consisted of peripheral blood. The receptors stem from a human donor in a cohort sampled during active COVID-19.

The J gene is TRBJ1-2, the V gene TRBV12-3 or TRBV12-4; perhaps TRBD1 as D (6 bases). V was shortened by 3 bases and J by 6 bases, with 11 bases between the two germline ends. This CDR3 contains 13 residues. Written as DNA, the CDR3 is TGTGCCAGCAGTTTCGCAGGGGATAATGGCTACACCTTC. Encoded protein: CASSFAGDNGYTF.

The genes are TRBV11-2 and TRBJ2-1, with 9 bases matching TRBD2. The CDR3 spans 17 residues. Germline lookup yields CDR1 SGHAT and CDR2 FQNNGV. The V and J ends lost 3 bases and 5 bases, in that order; junction bases with no gene match: 11. CDR3 region: CASSFRGGRVTHNEQFF. The CDR3 DNA follows: TGTGCCAGCAGCTTTCGGGGCGGGAGGGTAACTCACAATGAGCAGTTCTTC.

A word on this clone: One junction end does not reproduce the germline sequence, and a read error may be involved. This chain joins TRBV4-2 and TRBJ2-1; D is possibly TRBD1 (6 bases). This CDR3 has 13 amino acids. Germline CDR1 is LGHNA and CDR2 is YNFKEQ. The CDR3 region has the DNA TGTGTCAGCAGCCAGGACAGATACAATGAGCAGTTCTTC. Its translation: CVSSQDRYNEQFF.

The chain is built from TRBV7-2 and TRBJ2-7, with 7 bases aligning to TRBD1. V lost 5 bases to trimming and J lost 5 bases; unmatched junction nucleotides: 6. This CDR3 spans 13 amino acids. Germline V gene data show CDR1 as SGHTA and CDR2 as FQGNSA. The CDR3 spells CASSRQGFDEQYF. The CDR3 DNA sequence: TGTGCCAGCAGCCGACAGGGTTTCGACGAGCAGTACTTC. The entire variable domain, with the rest obtained from reference TRBV7-2 and TRBJ2-7, is as follows: GAGVSQSPSNKVTEKGKDVELRCDPISGHTALYWYRQSLGQGLEFLIYFQGNSAPDKSGLPSDRFSAERTGGSVSTLTIQRTQQEDSAVYLCASSRQGFDEQYFGPGTRLTVT.

By frequency in the sample, this clone is medium-sized. The sample has other DNA sequences that encode this CDR3 too. The rearrangement uses TRBV5-1 and TRBJ2-7; 12 bases align to TRBD1. V gave up 3 bases and J gave up 5 bases; unmatched junction bases: 6. The CDR3 spans 15 residues. Germline lookup yields CDR1 SGHRS and CDR2 YFSETQ. This CDR3 reads CASSSHGTGGDEQYF. The CDR3 nucleotides read TGCGCCAGCAGCTCACACGGGACAGGGGGCGACGAGCAGTACTTC.

This rearrangement joins TRBV5-6 to TRBJ2-3, with a weak D call TRBD1 (5 bases). CDR1 is SGHDT, CDR2 YYEEEE, per germline. CDR3 length equals 14 residues. Trimming removed 3 bases at V and 2 bases at J, with 10 bases between. CDR3 bases: TGTGCCAGCAGCTCTCAGGGTGTCACAGATACGCAGTATTTT. Translated, it gives CASSSQGVTDTQYF.

The genes are TRBV6-2 or TRBV6-3 and TRBJ1-5, with 7 bases lining up with TRBD1. This CDR3 contains 16 residues. The germline CDR1 and CDR2 sequences are MNHEY and SVGEGT. The V and J ends lost 4 bases and 4 bases, in that order; junction bases with no gene match: 10. CDR3 bases: TGTGCCAGCAGTTTCGGACAGGCGCTCCAGAATCAGCCCCAGCATTTT. Translated, it gives CASSFGQALQNQPQHF.

The V call is TRBV29-1, the J call TRBJ2-2; a weak D match, TRBD2 (6 bases). V lost 5 bases, J lost 6 bases, and 10 bases lay in between. The germline V gene has CDR1 SQVTM and CDR2 ANQGSEA. The CDR3 is made up of 12 amino acids. The CDR3 DNA reads as TGCAGCGTTTGGAGGGAATCCGGGGAGCTGTTTTTT. Residues: CSVWRESGELFF.

This chain joins TRBV28 and TRBJ1-2, with D maybe TRBD1 (6 bases). Germline V CDR1 and CDR2: MDHEN, SYDVKM. This CDR3 contains 14 residues. The V end lost 2 bases, the J end lost 8 bases, and 15 bases lay between the germline ends. CDR3 sequence: CASSLRTVWEGYTF. In nucleotides, the CDR3 is TGTGCCAGCAGTTTACGGACAGTCTGGGAGGGCTACACCTTC.

V and J are TRBV28 and TRBJ1-1, with TRBD1 as a possible D gene (5 bases). The germline gives CDR1 MDHEN, CDR2 SYDVKM. This CDR3 is 15 amino acids long. V lost 1 base and J 4 bases, leaving 13 bases between the germline ends. CDR3 DNA: TGTGCCAGCAGTTTATCCGCAGGGAGGGGCACTGAAGCTTTCTTT. Its translation is CASSLSAGRGTEAFF.

The chain links TRBV6-4 to TRBJ2-2; 8 bases line up with TRBD1. J lost 2 bases, V lost 7 bases, and 12 bases had no gene match. Germline V lookup: CDR1 MRHNA, CDR2 SNTAGT. The length of the CDR3 is 17 residues. DNA for the CDR3: TGTGCCAGCACCAAGGACAGGGTCCAACTCAACACCGGGGAGCTGTTTTTT. Protein: CASTKDRVQLNTGELFF.

The J gene is TRBJ2-7, the V gene TRBV30; 9 nucleotides align to TRBD2. V lost 3 bases, J lost 6 bases, and 6 bases stayed unmatched. The CDR3 runs to 13 residues. Germline-derived CDR1 and CDR2 are GTSNPN and SVGIG (reference sequence). In DNA, the CDR3 is TGTGCCTGGAGCATAGCGGGAGCCACCGAGCAGTACTTC. Amino acids: CAWSIAGATEQYF. The full variable domain, with the rest looked up from reference TRBV30 and TRBJ2-7, is SQTIHQWPATLVQPVGSPLSLECTVEGTSNPNLYWYRQAAGRGLQLLFYSVGIGQISSEVPQNLSASRPQDRQFILSSKKLLLSDSGFYLCAWSIAGATEQYFGPGTRLTVT.

This chain uses TRBV6-5 with TRBJ1-4; no clear D. Trimming left V 8 bases short and J 4 bases short, with 8 bases between. CDR1 and CDR2 (germline): MNHEY, SVGAGI. The CDR3 length is 12 residues. CDR3 nucleotide sequence: TGTGCCAGCGCTGGGAGTAATGAAAAACTGTTTTTT. Its translation: CASAGSNEKLFF.

This clone was seen only a few times. The rearrangement links TRBV25-1 to TRBJ2-1, with D possibly matching TRBD1 (6 bases). V was shortened by 4 bases and J by 10 bases, with 17 bases between the two germline ends. The CDR3 consists of 14 residues. The V gene's germline CDR1 is MGHDK and CDR2 SYGVNS. CDR3 in amino acids: CASSVRQDALEQFF. In DNA, the CDR3 is TGTGCCAGCAGTGTTCGACAGGACGCGTTGGAGCAGTTCTTC.

This sequence joins TRBV5-1 and TRBJ2-2; 12 bases map to TRBD2. V lost 5 bases, J lost 2 bases, and 4 bases stayed unmatched. Germline assignment: CDR1 SGHRS and CDR2 YFSETQ. The CDR3 extends over 16 amino acids. CDR3 loop: CASRALAGGNTGELFF. The CDR3 bases are TGCGCCAGCAGGGCACTAGCGGGAGGCAACACCGGGGAGCTGTTTTTT.

This clone has a single count. CDR3 sequence: CASSVGAGPAYEQYF. The DNA of the CDR3 is TGTGCCAGCAGCGTAGGGGCAGGGCCCGCCTACGAGCAGTACTTC. V gene TRBV9 combines with J gene TRBJ2-7, with D tentatively TRBD1 (5 bases). CDR3 length: 15 residues. V was shortened by 0 bases and J by 2 bases, with 12 bases between the two germline ends. Germline V lookup: CDR1 SGDLS, CDR2 YYNGEE. Full variable domain (rest looked up from reference TRBV9 and TRBJ2-7): DSGVTQTPKHLITATGQRVTLRCSPRSGDLSVYWYQQSLDQGLQFLIQYYNGEERAKGNILERFSAQQFPDLHSELNLSSLELGDSALYFCASSVGAGPAYEQYFGPGTRLTVT.

J is TRBJ2-7 and V is TRBV18; TRBD2 aligns across 8 bases. The CDR3 is 17 residues long. The V gene end was trimmed by 3 bases and the J gene end by 0 bases; junction bases not matched to a gene: 10. Looked up from germline, CDR1 is KGHSH and CDR2 is LQKENI. CDR3 DNA: TGTGCCAGCTCACCGCATCTCCCCGGGACTAGCTCCTACGAGCAGTACTTC. Its translation: CASSPHLPGTSSYEQYF.

In its sample, this clone was seen a few times. This rearrangement joins TRBV5-1 to TRBJ1-6; 12 bases map to TRBD1. The CDR3 has 20 amino acids. V lost 0 bases and J lost 4; bases outside the gene matches: 11. The germline V gene encodes CDR1 SGHRS and CDR2 YFSETQ. The CDR3 DNA sequence: TGCGCCAGCAGCTTGGTGACGGGGACAGGGGGCTGGACGTATAATTCACCCCTCCACTTT. It specifies CASSLVTGTGGWTYNSPLHF.

The V gene is TRBV5-4, the J gene TRBJ1-1; 8 bases map to TRBD1. There are 14 residues in the CDR3. The V gene end was trimmed by 4 bases and the J gene end by 2 bases; junction bases not matched to a gene: 4. Germline V CDR1 and CDR2: SGHNT, YYREEE (reference sequence). CDR3 residues: CASSAGQVNTEAFF. DNA for the CDR3: TGTGCCAGCAGCGCGGGACAGGTCAACACTGAAGCTTTCTTT.

The J gene is TRBJ2-5, the V gene TRBV7-2, with TRBD2 matching 7 bases. The ends lost 6 bases at V and 4 bases at J; junction bases unmatched: 17. Germline CDR1 reads SGHTA; CDR2 reads FQGNSA. The CDR3 consists of 17 residues. CDR3 sequence (DNA): TGTGCCAGCAGATCCAGCCGAAATCGCGGGAGCGTAGAGACCCAGTACTTC. It specifies CASRSSRNRGSVETQYF.

The chain is built from TRBV7-2 and TRBJ2-7; 7 bases agree with TRBD2. The junction had 6 bases not matched to a gene; V was cut back by 1 base and J by 3 bases. The CDR3 totals 15 residues. Germline CDR1 SGHTA, CDR2 FQGNSA. Here the CDR3 DNA reads TGTGCCAGCAGCTTAGAAGGCGGGGGAAGCTACGAGCAGTACTTC. Its translation is CASSLEGGGSYEQYF.

The chain links TRBV15 to TRBJ2-1; D is perhaps TRBD1 (5 bases). Trimming cost V 4 bases and J 2 bases, with 15 bases left between them. The V gene's germline CDR1 is LNHNV and CDR2 YYDKDF (reference sequence). The CDR3 consists of 16 residues. The CDR3 sequence is CATSTKGLGTYNEQFF. CDR3 bases: TGTGCCACCAGCACCAAGGGGCTGGGAACCTACAATGAGCAGTTCTTC.

The rearrangement joins TRBV9 to TRBJ2-7, with 7 bases identical to TRBD1. CDR1 is SGDLS, CDR2 YYNGEE, per germline. J was trimmed by 1 base and V by 4 bases; bases with no gene match: 5. The CDR3 covers 14 residues. The DNA for the CDR3 is TGTGCCAGCAGCCCTCCGGACAGGTCCTACGAGCAGTACTTC. This encodes CASSPPDRSYEQYF.

The J gene is TRBJ2-3, the V gene TRBV7-2; perhaps TRBD1 as D (5 bases). The CDR3 is 15 residues long. Per the germline V gene, CDR1 is SGHTA and CDR2 is FQGNSA. V lost 0 bases and J lost 0, with 7 bases in between. The DNA of the CDR3 is TGTGCCAGCAGCTTAGCGAGACAGAGCACAGATACGCAGTATTTT. This codes for CASSLARQSTDTQYF.

V and J are TRBV24-1 and TRBJ1-2, with 8 bases matching TRBD1. V was clipped by 0 bases and J by 7 bases; unmatched bases: 6. This CDR3 comprises 15 residues. The germline V gene has CDR1 KGHDR and CDR2 SFDVKD. The DNA of the CDR3 is TGTGCCACCAGTGATTTGCCTGGACAGGGAGGTGGCTACACCTTC. It translates to CATSDLPGQGGGYTF.

V gene TRBV6-2 or TRBV6-3 combines with J gene TRBJ2-1; 10 bases match TRBD2. The J segment lost 4 bases and the V segment lost 0 bases, leaving 18 bases of the junction unmatched. CDR3 size: 21 residues. Germline V CDR1 and CDR2: MNHEY, SVGEGT. CDR3 nucleotide sequence: TGTGCCAGCAGTTACTCGAGAGGGAAGCTAGCGGGAGTCCCCTATTACAATGAGCAGTTCTTC. Encoded protein: CASSYSRGKLAGVPYYNEQFF.